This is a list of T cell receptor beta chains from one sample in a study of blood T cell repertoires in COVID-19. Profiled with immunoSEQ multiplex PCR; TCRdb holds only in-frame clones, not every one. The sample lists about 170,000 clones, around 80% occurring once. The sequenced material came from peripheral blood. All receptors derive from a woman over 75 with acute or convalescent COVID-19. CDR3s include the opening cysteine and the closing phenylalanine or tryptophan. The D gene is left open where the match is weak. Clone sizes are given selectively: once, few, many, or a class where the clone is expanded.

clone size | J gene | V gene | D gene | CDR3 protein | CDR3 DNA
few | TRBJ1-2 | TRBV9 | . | CASSVAGAASYGYTF | TGTGCCAGCAGCGTAGCTGGGGCAGCCTCCTATGGCTACACCTTC
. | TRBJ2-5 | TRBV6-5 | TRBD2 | CASSYSGSGSAETQYF | TGTGCCAGCAGTTACTCGGGGAGCGGGAGTGCTGAGACCCAGTACTTC
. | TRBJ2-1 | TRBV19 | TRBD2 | CASSIGVASGNEQFF | TGTGCCAGTAGTATCGGGGTGGCTAGCGGCAATGAGCAGTTCTTC
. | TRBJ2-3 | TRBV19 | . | CATEGGTDTQYF | TGTGCCACTGAGGGGGGCACAGATACGCAGTATTTT
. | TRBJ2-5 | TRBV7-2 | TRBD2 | CASSLSLWGAGGEAQYF | TGTGCCAGCAGCTTATCTTTATGGGGAGCGGGAGGAGAGGCCCAGTACTTC
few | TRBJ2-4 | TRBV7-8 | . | CASSLVRLDIQYF | TGTGCCAGCAGCTTAGTTCGGTTGGACATTCAGTACTTC
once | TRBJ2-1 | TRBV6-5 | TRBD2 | CASSPGTSGTNEQFF | TGTGCCAGCAGTCCCGGGACTAGTGGGACCAATGAGCAGTTCTTC
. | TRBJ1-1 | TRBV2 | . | CASRVRDRYTEAFF | TGTGCCAGCAGGGTCCGCGACAGGTACACTGAAGCTTTCTTT
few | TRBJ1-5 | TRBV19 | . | CASSIPTGNQPQHF | TGTGCCAGTAGTATACCGACAGGTAATCAGCCCCAGCATTTT
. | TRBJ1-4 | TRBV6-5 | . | CASSLGGGNEKLFF | TGTGCCAGCAGTTTGGGGGGAGGTAATGAAAAACTGTTTTTT
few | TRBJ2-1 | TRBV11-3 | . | CASSASGTGYNEQFF | TGTGCCAGCAGCGCATCCGGGACTGGTTACAATGAGCAGTTCTTC
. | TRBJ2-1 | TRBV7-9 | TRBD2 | CASTPAGIPSNEQFF | TGTGCCAGCACTCCAGCGGGGATACCCTCCAATGAGCAGTTCTTC
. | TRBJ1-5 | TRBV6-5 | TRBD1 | CASSYAGTGEQPQHF | TGTGCCAGCAGTTACGCCGGGACAGGGGAGCAGCCCCAGCATTTT
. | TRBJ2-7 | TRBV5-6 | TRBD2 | CASSFPTSGRLDEQYF | TGTGCCAGCAGCTTCCCGACTAGCGGGAGGCTGGACGAGCAGTACTTC
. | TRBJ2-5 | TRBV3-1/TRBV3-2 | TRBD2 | CASSHPRGRETQYF | TGTGCCAGCAGCCACCCGCGGGGGAGGGAGACCCAGTACTTC
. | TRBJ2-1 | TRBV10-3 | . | CAISESGGVSDEQFF | TGTGCCATCAGTGAGTCAGGGGGAGTATCGGATGAGCAGTTCTTC
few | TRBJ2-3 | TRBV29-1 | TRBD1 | CSVDRDGTDTQYF | TGCAGCGTGGACAGGGATGGGACAGATACGCAGTATTTT
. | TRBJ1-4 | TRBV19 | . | CASMRGEKLFF | TGTGCCAGTATGAGAGGTGAAAAACTGTTTTTT
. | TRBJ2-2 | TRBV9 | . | CASSVAQAGATGELFF | TGTGCCAGCAGCGTAGCTCAGGCGGGGGCCACCGGGGAGCTGTTTTTT
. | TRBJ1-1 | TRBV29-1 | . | CSVGLGSGRRTEAFF | TGCAGCGTTGGGCTGGGCTCGGGGAGGCGAACTGAAGCTTTCTTT
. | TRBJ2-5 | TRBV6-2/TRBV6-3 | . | CASSSPTRKTQYF | TGTGCCAGCAGTTCCCCTACCAGGAAGACCCAGTACTTC
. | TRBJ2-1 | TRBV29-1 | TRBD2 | CSVEVSGRGDEQFF | TGCAGCGTTGAAGTTAGCGGGAGAGGTGATGAGCAGTTCTTC
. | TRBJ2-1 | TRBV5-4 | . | CASSPVFGEQFF | TGTGCCAGCAGCCCGGTCTTCGGTGAGCAGTTCTTC
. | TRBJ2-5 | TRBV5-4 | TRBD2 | CASSSGLADLYQETQYF | TGTGCCAGCAGCTCGGGACTAGCGGACCTGTACCAAGAGACCCAGTACTTC
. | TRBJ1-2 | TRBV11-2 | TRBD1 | CASSFDRGSGYTF | TGTGCCAGCAGCTTTGACAGGGGGTCTGGCTACACCTTC
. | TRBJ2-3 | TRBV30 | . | CAWMPRESDTQYF | TGTGCCTGGATGCCCCGGGAGTCAGATACGCAGTATTTT
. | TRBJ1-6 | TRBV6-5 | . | CASSYSGVNSPLHF | TGTGCCAGCAGTTACTCAGGGGTTAATTCACCCCTCCACTTT
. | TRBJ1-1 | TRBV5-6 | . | CASSFTGRNTEAFF | TGTGCCAGCAGTTTTACAGGGAGGAACACTGAAGCTTTCTTT
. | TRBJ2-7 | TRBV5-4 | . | CATTENGEWSYEQYF | TGTGCCACCACCGAAAATGGGGAGTGGTCCTACGAGCAGTACTTC
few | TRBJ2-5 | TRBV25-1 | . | CASSEFTVETQYF | TGTGCCAGCAGTGAATTTACAGTAGAGACCCAGTACTTC
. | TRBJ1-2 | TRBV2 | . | CASSEEGLTNYGYTF | TGTGCCAGCAGTGAAGAGGGGCTAACTAACTATGGCTACACCTTC
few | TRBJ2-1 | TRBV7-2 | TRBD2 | CASSVPLAGGSYNEQFF | TGTGCCAGCAGCGTACCCCTAGCGGGAGGTTCCTACAATGAGCAGTTCTTC
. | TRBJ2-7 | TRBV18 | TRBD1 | CASSPKDRTHEQYF | TGTGCCAGCTCACCAAAGGACAGGACCCACGAGCAGTACTTC
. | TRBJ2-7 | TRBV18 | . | CASGQGPSSYEQYF | TGTGCCAGCGGCCAGGGGCCAAGCTCCTACGAGCAGTACTTC
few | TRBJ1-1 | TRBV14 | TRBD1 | CASSLGQGRGTEAFF | TGTGCCAGCAGCCTAGGACAGGGGCGAGGGACTGAAGCTTTCTTT
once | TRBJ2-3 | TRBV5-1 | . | CASSSVLGGEADTQYF | TGCGCCAGCAGCTCGGTCCTAGGGGGGGAAGCAGATACGCAGTATTTT
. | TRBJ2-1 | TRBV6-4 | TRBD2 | CASSVLAGSNEQFF | TGTGCCAGCAGTGTACTAGCGGGGTCCAATGAGCAGTTCTTC
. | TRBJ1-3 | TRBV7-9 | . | CASSVPSSRYGNTIYF | TGTGCCAGCAGCGTCCCCAGTAGCCGGTATGGAAACACCATATATTTT
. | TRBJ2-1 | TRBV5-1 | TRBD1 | CASSWKQGANNEQFF | TGCGCCAGCAGCTGGAAACAGGGGGCGAACAATGAGCAGTTCTTC
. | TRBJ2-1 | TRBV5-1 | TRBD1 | CASSFNTGGYNEQFF | TGCGCCAGCAGCTTTAATACAGGGGGGTACAATGAGCAGTTCTTC
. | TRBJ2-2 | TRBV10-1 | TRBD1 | CASARGSNTGELFF | TGCGCCAGCGCCAGGGGGTCGAACACCGGGGAGCTGTTTTTT